This record looks at one T cell receptor (beta chain) sequence and its context. Its specificity is not known. The observed sequence ends 3 residues before the CDR3 terminus, with the missing tail filled in from the germline J gene. Clones were read by immunoSEQ multiplex PCR, and TCRdb kept only the in-frame ones, dropping some. The listing records about 21,000 clones. The entry originates in a study of T cells in women clearing cervical HPV infection. Study-level background: Case blood was drawn a median about 23 weeks after lesion detection. Overall study findings and caveats: Richness differences could reflect unmeasured T-cell content per sample. Repertoire richness, not evenness, was significantly elevated in CIN3+ cases versus controls. Controls had more TRBV6-7 (0.16%) than cases (about 0.11%).

The CDR3 covers 14 residues. Trimming cost V 9 bases and J 9 bases, with 18 bases left between them. CDR1 and CDR2 (germline): SNHLY, FYNNEI. This TCR was sampled from a woman between 18 and 70 years old with a cervical HPV16 infection that either progressed to CIN3+ or cleared (not recorded which). This chain links TRBV2 with TRBJ1-6, with D perhaps matching TRBD1 (5 bases). The sample taken for sequencing was blood buffy coat. The sequenced CDR3 bases are TGTGCCAGTAGCCCCCGGGACTCAACTTCACCC. This codes for CASSPRDSTSP. The entire CDR3 protein reads CASSPRDSTSPLHF.